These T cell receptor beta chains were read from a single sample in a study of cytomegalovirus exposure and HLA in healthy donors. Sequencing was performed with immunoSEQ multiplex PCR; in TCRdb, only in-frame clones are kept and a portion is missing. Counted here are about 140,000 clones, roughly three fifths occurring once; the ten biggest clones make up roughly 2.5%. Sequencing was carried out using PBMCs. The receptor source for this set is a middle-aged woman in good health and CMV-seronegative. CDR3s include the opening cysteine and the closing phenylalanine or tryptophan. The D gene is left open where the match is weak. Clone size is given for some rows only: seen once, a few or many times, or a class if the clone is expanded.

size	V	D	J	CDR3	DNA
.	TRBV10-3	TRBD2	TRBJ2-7	CAISEGASGGPNSYEQYF	TGTGCCATCAGTGAGGGGGCTAGCGGGGGGCCTAACTCCTACGAGCAGTACTTC
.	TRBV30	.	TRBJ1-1	CACYRVGTEAFF	TGTGCCTGCTACAGGGTGGGCACTGAAGCTTTCTTT
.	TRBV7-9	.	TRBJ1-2	CASSLGGAGYGYTF	TGTGCCAGCAGCTTAGGGGGCGCCGGCTATGGCTACACCTTC
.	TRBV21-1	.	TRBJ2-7	CASSSRQGRSYEQYF	TGTGCCAGCAGCTCTCGACAGGGCCGCTCCTACGAGCAGTACTTC
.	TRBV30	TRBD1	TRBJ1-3	CAWYRGRSGNTIYF	TGTGCCTGGTACAGGGGGCGGTCTGGAAACACCATATATTTT
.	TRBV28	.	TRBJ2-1	CASSAREIWQFF	TGTGCCAGCTCCGCCCGGGAGATTTGGCAGTTCTTC
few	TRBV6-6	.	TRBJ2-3	CASSYSITRTDTQYF	TGTGCCAGCAGTTACTCGATCACTCGCACAGATACGCAGTATTTT
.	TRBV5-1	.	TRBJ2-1	CASSLSFNEQFF	TGCGCCAGCAGCCTCTCGTTCAATGAGCAGTTCTTC
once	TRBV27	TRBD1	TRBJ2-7	CASSTPDRVSYEQYF	TGTGCCAGCAGTACCCCGGACAGGGTCTCCTACGAGCAGTACTTC
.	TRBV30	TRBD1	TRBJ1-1	CAWTAGTVAFF	TGTGCCTGGACTGCCGGGACAGTGGCTTTCTTT
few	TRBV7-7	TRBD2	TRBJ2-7	CASSINPGGEQYF	TGTGCCAGCAGCATAAATCCGGGGGGCGAGCAGTACTTC
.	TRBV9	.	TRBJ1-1	CASSGTAGRDTEAFF	TGTGCCAGCAGCGGAACTGCGGGTAGGGACACTGAAGCTTTCTTT
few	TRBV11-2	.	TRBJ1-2	CASSPTNYGYTF	TGTGCCAGCAGTCCCACTAACTATGGCTACACCTTC
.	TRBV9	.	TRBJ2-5	CASSVAGTSGETQYF	TGTGCCAGCAGCGTGGCCGGGACATCGGGAGAGACCCAGTACTTC
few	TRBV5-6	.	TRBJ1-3	CASSFGGTDTIYF	TGTGCCAGCAGCTTCGGGGGGACGGACACCATATATTTT
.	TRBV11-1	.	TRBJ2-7	CASSFTFWTHGDSEAEQYF	TGTGCCAGCAGCTTTACGTTTTGGACCCACGGGGACTCAGAGGCCGAGCAGTACTTC
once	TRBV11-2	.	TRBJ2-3	CASSFRGGGGDTQYF	TGTGCCAGCAGCTTTCGCGGGGGCGGCGGGGATACGCAGTATTTT
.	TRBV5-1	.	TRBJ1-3	CASSPGLASSGNTIYF	TGCGCCAGCAGCCCCGGACTGGCAAGCTCTGGAAACACCATATATTTT
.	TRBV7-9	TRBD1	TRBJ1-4	CASSLDRANEKLFF	TGTGCCAGCAGCCTGGACAGGGCTAATGAAAAACTGTTTTTT
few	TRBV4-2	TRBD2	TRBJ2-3	CASTQTSGGADTQYF	TGTGCCAGCACTCAGACTAGCGGGGGCGCAGATACGCAGTATTTT
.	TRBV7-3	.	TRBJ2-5	CASSDKPSGETQYF	TGTGCCAGCAGCGATAAGCCATCGGGGGAGACCCAGTACTTC
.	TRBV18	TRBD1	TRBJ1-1	CASSLGQGRNTEAFF	TGTGCCAGCTCCCTCGGACAGGGACGGAACACTGAAGCTTTCTTT
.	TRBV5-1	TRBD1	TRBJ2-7	CASSSTSGTALSYEQYF	TGCGCCAGCAGCTCAACTTCTGGGACAGCTCTCTCCTACGAGCAGTACTTC
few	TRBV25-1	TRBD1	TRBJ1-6	CASHPDRGSPLHF	TGTGCCAGTCATCCGGACAGGGGATCACCCCTCCACTTT
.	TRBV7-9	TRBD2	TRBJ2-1	CASSFSGGLYNEQFF	TGTGCCAGCAGCTTTAGCGGGGGCCTCTACAATGAGCAGTTCTTC
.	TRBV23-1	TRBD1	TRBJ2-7	CASIGTGECEQYF	TGCGCCAGCATCGGGACAGGGGAATGTGAGCAGTACTTC
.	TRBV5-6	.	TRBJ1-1	CASSTRQAPRAEAFF	TGTGCCAGCAGCACTAGACAGGCCCCCCGGGCTGAAGCTTTCTTT
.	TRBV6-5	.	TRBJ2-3	CASSYAGSVTPDTQYF	TGTGCCAGCAGTTACGCAGGGTCAGTGACCCCAGATACGCAGTATTTT
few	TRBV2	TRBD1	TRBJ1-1	CASSWTGKNTEAFF	TGTGCCAGCAGTTGGACAGGGAAAAACACTGAAGCTTTCTTT
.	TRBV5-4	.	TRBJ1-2	CASSPDRTNYGYTF	TGTGCCAGCAGCCCTGACAGGACTAACTATGGCTACACCTTC
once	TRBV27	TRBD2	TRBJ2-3	CASSFRTSGGTDTQYF	TGTGCCAGCAGTTTCCGAACTAGCGGGGGCACAGATACGCAGTATTTT
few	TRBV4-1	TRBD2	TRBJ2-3	CASSLPGLAATDTQYF	TGCGCCAGCAGCCTGCCGGGACTAGCGGCCACAGATACGCAGTATTTT
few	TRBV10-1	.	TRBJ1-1	CASSSQGNTEAFF	TGCGCCAGCAGTTCCCAGGGGAACACTGAAGCTTTCTTT
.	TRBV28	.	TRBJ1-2	CASSSPRSGVYGYTF	TGTGCCAGCAGTTCACCCAGATCAGGGGTCTATGGCTACACCTTC
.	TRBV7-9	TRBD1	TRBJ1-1	CASSSGTGGVRTEAFF	TGTGCCAGCAGTTCCGGGACAGGGGGCGTTAGGACTGAAGCTTTCTTT
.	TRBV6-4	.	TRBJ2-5	CATPPKIVHVQETQYF	TGTGCCACCCCCCCGAAGATAGTGCATGTACAGGAGACCCAGTACTTC
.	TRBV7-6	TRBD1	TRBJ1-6	CASSRSDRANNSPLHF	TGTGCCAGCAGCCGTTCCGACAGGGCAAATAATTCACCCCTCCACTTT
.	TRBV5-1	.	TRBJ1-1	CASSLSTQNTEAFF	TGCGCCAGCAGCTTAAGTACACAGAACACTGAAGCTTTCTTT
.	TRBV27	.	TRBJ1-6	CASSLFGSSYNSPLHF	TGTGCCAGCAGTTTATTCGGGAGCTCCTATAATTCACCCCTCCACTTT
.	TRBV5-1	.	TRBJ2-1	CASSYDYPDRGEQFF	TGCGCCAGCAGTTATGACTATCCCGATCGGGGTGAGCAGTTCTTC
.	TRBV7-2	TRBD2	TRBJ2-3	CASSFSGGRTDTQYF	TGTGCCAGCAGCTTCAGCGGGGGGCGCACAGATACGCAGTATTTT
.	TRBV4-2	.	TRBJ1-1	CASSQDPGQMNTEAFF	TGTGCCAGCAGCCAAGATCCAGGGCAGATGAACACTGAAGCTTTCTTT
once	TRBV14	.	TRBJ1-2	CASSLVENYGYTF	TGTGCCAGCAGCCTCGTTGAGAACTATGGCTACACCTTC
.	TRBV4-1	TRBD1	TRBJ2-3	CASSQGQAWDTQYF	TGCGCCAGCAGCCAGGGACAGGCATGGGATACGCAGTATTTT
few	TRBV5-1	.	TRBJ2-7	CASSLGLGSGPTYEQYF	TGCGCCAGCAGCTTGGGCCTGGGGAGCGGGCCAACCTACGAGCAGTACTTC
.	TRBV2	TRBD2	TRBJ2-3	CASTYSGVDSDTQYF	TGTGCCAGCACCTACAGCGGGGTCGATTCAGATACGCAGTATTTT
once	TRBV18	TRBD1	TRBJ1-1	CASSPGQQLEAFF	TGTGCCAGCTCACCGGGACAGCAGTTAGAAGCTTTCTTT
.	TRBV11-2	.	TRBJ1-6	CASSLSSTNSPLHF	TGTGCCAGCAGCTTATCGAGCACTAATTCACCCCTCCACTTT
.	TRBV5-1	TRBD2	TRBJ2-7	CASSSESGGGYEQYF	TGCGCCAGCAGCTCTGAAAGCGGGGGGGGCTACGAGCAGTACTTC
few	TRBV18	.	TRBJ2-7	CASSPPTRYYEQYF	TGTGCCAGCTCACCACCAACTCGATACTACGAGCAGTACTTC
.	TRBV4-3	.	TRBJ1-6	CASSQGWRSNSPLHF	TGCGCCAGCAGCCAAGGCTGGCGGTCCAATTCACCCCTCCACTTT
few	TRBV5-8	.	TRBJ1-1	CASSLTPMNTEAFF	TGTGCCAGCAGCTTAACACCAATGAACACTGAAGCTTTCTTT
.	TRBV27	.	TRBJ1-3	CASSLRGAGNTIYF	TGTGCCAGCAGTTTAAGGGGCGCTGGAAACACCATATATTTT